This T cell receptor beta chain was identified in a study of blood T cell repertoires in COVID-19. Only in-frame clones appear in the TCRdb table, and some are missing; sequencing was by immunoSEQ multiplex PCR. The sample consists of approximately 150,000 clones, about 88% of them appearing once. The V gene lost 0 bases and the J gene lost 7 bases, with 7 bases spanning the gap. CDR3 size: 13 residues. Germline V lookup: CDR1 MNHEY, CDR2 SMNVEV (reference sequence). This TCR came from a human donor with acute COVID-19. The donor label of this sample is uncertain. This chain links TRBV27 with TRBJ1-5, with a weak D call TRBD1 (5 bases). The specimen was PBMCs or T cells enriched from blood (not recorded which). DNA for the CDR3: TGTGCCAGCAGTTTATCGGGGGGGCAGCCCCAGCATTTT. Amino acids: CASSLSGGQPQHF.